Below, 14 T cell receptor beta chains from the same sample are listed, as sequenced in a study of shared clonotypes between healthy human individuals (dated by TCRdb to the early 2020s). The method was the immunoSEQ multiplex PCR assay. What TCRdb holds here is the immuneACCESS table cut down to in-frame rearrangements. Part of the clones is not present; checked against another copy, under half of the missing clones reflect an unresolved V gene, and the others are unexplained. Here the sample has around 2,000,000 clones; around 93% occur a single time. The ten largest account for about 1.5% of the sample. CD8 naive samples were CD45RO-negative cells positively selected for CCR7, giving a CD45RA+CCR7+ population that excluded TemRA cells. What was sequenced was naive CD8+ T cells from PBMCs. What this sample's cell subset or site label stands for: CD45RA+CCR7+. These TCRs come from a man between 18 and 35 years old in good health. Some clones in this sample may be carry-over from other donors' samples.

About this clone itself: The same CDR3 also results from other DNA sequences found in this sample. CDR3 loop: CASSVLAGGGETQYF. The CDR3 coding sequence is TGTGCCAGCAGCGTGTTGGCGGGAGGAGGTGAGACCCAGTACTTC. This chain joins TRBV9 and TRBJ2-5; 8 nucleotides align to TRBD2. V lost 2 bases to trimming and J lost 5 bases; unmatched junction nucleotides: 8. In germline, CDR1 is SGDLS, CDR2 YYNGEE. This CDR3 has 15 residues.

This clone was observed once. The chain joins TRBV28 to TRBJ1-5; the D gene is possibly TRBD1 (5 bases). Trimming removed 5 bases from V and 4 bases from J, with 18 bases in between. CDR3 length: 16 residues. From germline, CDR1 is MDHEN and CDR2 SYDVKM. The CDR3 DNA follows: TGTGCCAGCAGTCCTCACCCGGGGGGTTCGAATCAGCCCCAGCATTTT. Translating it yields CASSPHPGGSNQPQHF.

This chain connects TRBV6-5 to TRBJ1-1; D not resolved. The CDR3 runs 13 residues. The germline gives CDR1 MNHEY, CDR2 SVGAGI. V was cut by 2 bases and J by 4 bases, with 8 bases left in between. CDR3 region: CASSYQAFTEAFF. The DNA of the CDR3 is TGTGCCAGCAGTTACCAGGCCTTCACTGAAGCTTTCTTT.

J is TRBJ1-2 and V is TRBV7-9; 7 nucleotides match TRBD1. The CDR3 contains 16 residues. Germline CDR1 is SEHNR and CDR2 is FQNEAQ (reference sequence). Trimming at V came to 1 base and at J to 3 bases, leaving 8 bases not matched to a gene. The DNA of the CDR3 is TGTGCCAGCAGCTTAGTGACAGGGAACGACTACTATGGCTACACCTTC. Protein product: CASSLVTGNDYYGYTF.

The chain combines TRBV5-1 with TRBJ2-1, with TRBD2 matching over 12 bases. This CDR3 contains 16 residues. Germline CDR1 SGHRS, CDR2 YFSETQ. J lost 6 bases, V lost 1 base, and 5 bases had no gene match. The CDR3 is CASSLNRLAGVNEQFF. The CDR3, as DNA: TGCGCCAGCAGCTTGAATCGACTAGCGGGGGTCAATGAGCAGTTCTTC.

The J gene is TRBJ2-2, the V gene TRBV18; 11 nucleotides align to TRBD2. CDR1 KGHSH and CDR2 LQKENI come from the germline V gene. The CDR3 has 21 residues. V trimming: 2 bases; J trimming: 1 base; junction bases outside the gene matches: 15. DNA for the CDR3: TGTGCCAGCTCACCAAATGCCGGTACTAGCGGGAGTAGGGAGAACACCGGGGAGCTGTTTTTT. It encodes CASSPNAGTSGSRENTGELFF.

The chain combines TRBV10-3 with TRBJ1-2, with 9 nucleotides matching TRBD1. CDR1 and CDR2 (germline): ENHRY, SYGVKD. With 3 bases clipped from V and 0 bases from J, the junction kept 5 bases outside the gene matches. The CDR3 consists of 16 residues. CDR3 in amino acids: CAISDRDREANYGYTF. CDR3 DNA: TGTGCCATCAGTGACCGGGACAGGGAAGCTAACTATGGCTACACCTTC.

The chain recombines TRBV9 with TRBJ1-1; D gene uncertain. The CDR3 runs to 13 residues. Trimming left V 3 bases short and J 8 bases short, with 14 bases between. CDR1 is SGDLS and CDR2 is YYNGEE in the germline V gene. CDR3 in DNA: TGTGCCAGCAGCGCCAAAGCGGGTTCCGAAGCTTTCTTT. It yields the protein CASSAKAGSEAFF.

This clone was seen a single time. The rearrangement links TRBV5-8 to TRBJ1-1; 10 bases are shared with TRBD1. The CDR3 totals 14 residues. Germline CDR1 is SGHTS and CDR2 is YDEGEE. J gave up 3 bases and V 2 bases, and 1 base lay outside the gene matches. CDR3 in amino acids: CASSLGTGDTEAFF. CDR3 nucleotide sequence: TGTGCCAGCAGCTTAGGGACAGGGGACACTGAAGCTTTCTTT.

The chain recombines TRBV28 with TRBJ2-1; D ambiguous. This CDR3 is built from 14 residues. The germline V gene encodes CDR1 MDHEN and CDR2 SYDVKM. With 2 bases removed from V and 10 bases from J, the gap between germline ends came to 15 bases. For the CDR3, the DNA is TGTGCCAGCAGTTTACTCCTAGTCCGAATAGAGCAGTTCTTC. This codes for CASSLLLVRIEQFF.

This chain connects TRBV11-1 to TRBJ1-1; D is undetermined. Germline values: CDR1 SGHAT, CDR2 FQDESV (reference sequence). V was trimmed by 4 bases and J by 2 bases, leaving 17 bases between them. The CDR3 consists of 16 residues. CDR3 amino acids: CASSSGRWVSNTEAFF. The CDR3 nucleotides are TGTGCCAGCAGCTCCGGCAGATGGGTTTCCAACACTGAAGCTTTCTTT.

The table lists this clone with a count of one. CDR3 region: CASSAEPLAAPPSYNEQFF. The DNA of the CDR3 is TGCGCCAGCAGCGCGGAGCCACTAGCGGCGCCTCCATCCTACAATGAGCAGTTCTTC. The rearrangement links TRBV5-1 to TRBJ2-1, with 8 bases aligning to TRBD2. The CDR3 has 19 residues. Losses at the gene ends were 4 bases for V and 1 base for J; bases not matched to a gene: 16. The germline gives CDR1 SGHRS, CDR2 YFSETQ.

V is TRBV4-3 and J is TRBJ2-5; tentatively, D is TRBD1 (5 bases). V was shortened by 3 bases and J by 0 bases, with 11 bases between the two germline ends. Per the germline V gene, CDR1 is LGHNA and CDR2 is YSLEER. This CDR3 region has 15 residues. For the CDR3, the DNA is TGCGCCAGCAGCCAGCACGTAGGGGACCAAGAGACCCAGTACTTC. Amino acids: CASSQHVGDQETQYF.

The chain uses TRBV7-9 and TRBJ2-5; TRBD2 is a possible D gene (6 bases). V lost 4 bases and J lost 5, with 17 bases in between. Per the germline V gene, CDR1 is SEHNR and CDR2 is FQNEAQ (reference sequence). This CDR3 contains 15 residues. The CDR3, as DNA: TGTGCCAGCAGCTCGCGGGAACAGATTGAGGAGACCCAGTACTTC. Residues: CASSSREQIEETQYF.